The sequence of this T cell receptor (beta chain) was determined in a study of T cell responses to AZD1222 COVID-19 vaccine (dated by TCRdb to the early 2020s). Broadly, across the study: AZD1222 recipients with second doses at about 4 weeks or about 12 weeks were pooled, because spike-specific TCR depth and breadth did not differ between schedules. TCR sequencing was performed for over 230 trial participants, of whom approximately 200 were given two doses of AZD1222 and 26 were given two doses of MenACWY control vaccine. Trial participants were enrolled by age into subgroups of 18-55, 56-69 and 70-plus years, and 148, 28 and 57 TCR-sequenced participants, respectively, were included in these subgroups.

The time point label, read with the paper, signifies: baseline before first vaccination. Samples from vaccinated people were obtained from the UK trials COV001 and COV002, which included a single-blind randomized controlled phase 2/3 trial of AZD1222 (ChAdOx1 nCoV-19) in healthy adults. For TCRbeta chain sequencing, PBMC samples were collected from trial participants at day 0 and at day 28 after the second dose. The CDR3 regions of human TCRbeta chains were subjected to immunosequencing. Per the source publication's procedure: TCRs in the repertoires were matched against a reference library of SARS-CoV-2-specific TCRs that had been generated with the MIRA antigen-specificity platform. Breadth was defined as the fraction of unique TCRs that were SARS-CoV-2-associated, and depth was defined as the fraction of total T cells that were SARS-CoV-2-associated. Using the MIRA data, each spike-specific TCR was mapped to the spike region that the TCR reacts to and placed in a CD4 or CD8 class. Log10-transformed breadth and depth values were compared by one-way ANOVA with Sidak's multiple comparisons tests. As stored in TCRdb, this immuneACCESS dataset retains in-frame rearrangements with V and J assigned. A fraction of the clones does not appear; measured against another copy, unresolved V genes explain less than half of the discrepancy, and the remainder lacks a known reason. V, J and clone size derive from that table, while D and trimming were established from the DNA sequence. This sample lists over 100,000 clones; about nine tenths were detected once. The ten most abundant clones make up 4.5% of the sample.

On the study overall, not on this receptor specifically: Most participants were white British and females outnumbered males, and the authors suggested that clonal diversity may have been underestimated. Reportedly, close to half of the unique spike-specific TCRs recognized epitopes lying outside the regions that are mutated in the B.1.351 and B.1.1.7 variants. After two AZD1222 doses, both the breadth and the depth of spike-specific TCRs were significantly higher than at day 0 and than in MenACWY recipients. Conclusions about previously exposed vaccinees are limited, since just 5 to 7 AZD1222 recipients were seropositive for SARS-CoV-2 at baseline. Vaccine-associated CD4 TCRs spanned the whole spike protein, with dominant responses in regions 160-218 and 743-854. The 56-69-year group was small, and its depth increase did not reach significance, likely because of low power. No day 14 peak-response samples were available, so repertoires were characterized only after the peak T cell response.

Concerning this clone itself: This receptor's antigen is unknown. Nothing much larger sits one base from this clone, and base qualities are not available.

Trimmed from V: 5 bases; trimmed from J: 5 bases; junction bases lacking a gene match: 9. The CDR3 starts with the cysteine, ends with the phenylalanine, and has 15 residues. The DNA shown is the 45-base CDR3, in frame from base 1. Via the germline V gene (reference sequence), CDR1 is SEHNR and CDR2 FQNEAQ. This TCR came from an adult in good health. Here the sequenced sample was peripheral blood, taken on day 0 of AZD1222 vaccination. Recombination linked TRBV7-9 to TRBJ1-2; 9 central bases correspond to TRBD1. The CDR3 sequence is CASSPRTGEGYGYTF. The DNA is TGTGCCAGCAGCCCGCGGACAGGGGAAGGATATGGCTACACCTTC.